The next 3 T cell receptor beta chains were all read from a single sample in a study of blood T cell repertoires in COVID-19. The protocol was immunoSEQ multiplex PCR, while the TCRdb copy is restricted to in-frame clones and leaves out a portion. The sample yields 250,000 to 300,000 clones, about nine tenths seen once. Sequencing was done on a sample of PBMCs or T cells enriched from blood (not recorded which). The receptors originated from a middle-aged woman who had recovered from COVID-19.

The chain joins TRBV27 to TRBJ2-3; 7 bases align to TRBD1. The CDR3 length is 16 residues. CDR1 and CDR2 (germline): MNHEY, SMNVEV (reference sequence). After removal of 0 bases from V and 7 bases from J, the junction contained 10 bases not matched to a gene. The chain's CDR3 is CASSLSGSTGRNTQYF. The CDR3, as DNA: TGTGCCAGCAGTTTATCGGGTTCGACAGGGCGGAATACGCAGTATTTT.

This chain joins TRBV21-1 and TRBJ1-5; TRBD1 reflects the table's D call only, with no check against the DNA. TRBV21-1 is designated a pseudogene. The CDR3 has 17 residues. The DNA for the CDR3 is TGTGCCAGCAGCGGCCCTTCCCCCGGGACAGTTAATCAGCCCCAGCATTTT. This codes for CASSGPSPGTVNQPQHF.

This chain joins TRBV7-3 and TRBJ1-1, with D possibly matching TRBD1 (5 bases). The length of the CDR3 is 14 residues. Deletions cut 5 bases from V and 0 bases from J, with 10 bases between. Germline loops: CDR1 SGHTA, CDR2 FQGTGA. CDR3 amino acids: CASSPDSMNTEAFF. DNA of the CDR3: TGTGCCAGCAGCCCCGACAGTATGAACACTGAAGCTTTCTTT.